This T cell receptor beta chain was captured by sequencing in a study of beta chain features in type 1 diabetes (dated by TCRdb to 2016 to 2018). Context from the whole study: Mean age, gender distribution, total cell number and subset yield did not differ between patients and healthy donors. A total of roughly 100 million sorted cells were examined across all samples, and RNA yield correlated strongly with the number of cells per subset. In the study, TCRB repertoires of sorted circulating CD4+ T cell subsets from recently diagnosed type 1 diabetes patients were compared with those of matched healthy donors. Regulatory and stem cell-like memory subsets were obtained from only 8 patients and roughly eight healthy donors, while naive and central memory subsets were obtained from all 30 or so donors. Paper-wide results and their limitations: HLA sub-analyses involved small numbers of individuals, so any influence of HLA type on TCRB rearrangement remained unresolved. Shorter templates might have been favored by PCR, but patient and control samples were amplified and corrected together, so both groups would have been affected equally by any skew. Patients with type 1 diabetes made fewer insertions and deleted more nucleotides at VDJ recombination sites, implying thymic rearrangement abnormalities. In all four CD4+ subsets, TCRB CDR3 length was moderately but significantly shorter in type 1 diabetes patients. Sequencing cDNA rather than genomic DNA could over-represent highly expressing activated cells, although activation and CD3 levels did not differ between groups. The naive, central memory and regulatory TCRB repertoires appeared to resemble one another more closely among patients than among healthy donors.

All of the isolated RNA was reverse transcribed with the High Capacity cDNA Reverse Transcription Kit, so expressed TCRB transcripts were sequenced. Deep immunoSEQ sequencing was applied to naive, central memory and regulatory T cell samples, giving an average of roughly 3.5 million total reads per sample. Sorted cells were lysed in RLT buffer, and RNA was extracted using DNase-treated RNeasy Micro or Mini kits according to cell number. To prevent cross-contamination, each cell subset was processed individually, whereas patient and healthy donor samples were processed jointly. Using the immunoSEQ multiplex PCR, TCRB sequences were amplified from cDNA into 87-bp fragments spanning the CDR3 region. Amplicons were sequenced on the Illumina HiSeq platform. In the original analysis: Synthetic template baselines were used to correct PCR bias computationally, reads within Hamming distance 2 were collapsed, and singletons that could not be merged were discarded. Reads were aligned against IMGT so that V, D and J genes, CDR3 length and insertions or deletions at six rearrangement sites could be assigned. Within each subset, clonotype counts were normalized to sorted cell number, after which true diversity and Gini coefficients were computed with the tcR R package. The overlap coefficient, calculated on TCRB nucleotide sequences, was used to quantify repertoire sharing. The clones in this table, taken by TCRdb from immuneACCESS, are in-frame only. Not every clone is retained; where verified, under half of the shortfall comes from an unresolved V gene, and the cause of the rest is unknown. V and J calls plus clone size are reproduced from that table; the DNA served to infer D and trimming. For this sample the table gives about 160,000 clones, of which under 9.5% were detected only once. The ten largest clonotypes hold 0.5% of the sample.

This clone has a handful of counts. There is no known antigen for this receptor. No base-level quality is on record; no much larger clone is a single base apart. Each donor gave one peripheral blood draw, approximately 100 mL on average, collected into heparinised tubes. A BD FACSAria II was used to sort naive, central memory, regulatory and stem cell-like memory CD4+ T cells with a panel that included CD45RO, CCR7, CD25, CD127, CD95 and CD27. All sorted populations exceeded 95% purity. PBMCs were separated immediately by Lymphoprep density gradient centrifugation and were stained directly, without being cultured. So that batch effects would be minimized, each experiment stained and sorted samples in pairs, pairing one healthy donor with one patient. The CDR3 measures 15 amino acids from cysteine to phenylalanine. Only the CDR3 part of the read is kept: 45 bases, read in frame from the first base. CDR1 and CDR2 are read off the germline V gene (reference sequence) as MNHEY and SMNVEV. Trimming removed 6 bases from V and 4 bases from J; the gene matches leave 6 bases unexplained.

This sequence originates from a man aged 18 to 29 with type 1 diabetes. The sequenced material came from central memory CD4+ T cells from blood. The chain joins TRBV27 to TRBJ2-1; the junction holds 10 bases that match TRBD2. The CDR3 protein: CASRTGTSVYNEQFF. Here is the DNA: TGTGCCAGCAGAACCGGGACTAGCGTGTACAATGAGCAGTTCTTC.